This T cell receptor (beta chain) stems from a study of monozygotic twins with inflammatory bowel disease. This CDR3 contains 16 residues. Per germline, CDR1 KGHSH and CDR2 LQKENI. TCRdb derives one entry per CDR3 protein from the 5' RACE reads, leaving out DNA. This sample's table reports 300,000 to 350,000 distinct CDR3 sequences. The sequencing sample was made of blood. The sequence was collected from a human donor with ulcerative colitis or Crohn's disease, or a healthy co-twin of an affected twin (not recorded which). The genes are TRBV18 and TRBJ2-1; TCRdb picks TRBD2, but there is no DNA to check that call. The CDR3 sequence: CASSPPSAGGRGEQFF.